This T cell receptor beta chain is drawn from a study of CD8+ T cells in alopecia areata. Study at large: Tofacitinib treatment spanned 6 to 18 months, with 6 months off drug afterward. Study-level points and caveats: Sharing of TCR sequences between patients (possibly for HLA-related reasons) was less clear than in mice. Persistence in scalp and blood during tofacitinib was observed for many expanded lesional clones.

Following RNA extraction, reverse transcription yielded cDNA that acted as the sequencing template. The protocol was immunoSEQ multiplex PCR, while the TCRdb copy is restricted to in-frame clones and leaves out a portion. The data show under 300,000 clones, around three fifths seen once. The treatment: oral pan-JAK inhibitor, 5-10 mg twice daily. Germline CDR1 reads GTSNPN; CDR2 reads SVGIG (reference sequence). This CDR3 spans 16 amino acids. With V trimmed by 2 bases and J by 8 bases, 14 bases remained unmatched. About this clone: As yet, its antigen is unknown.

The sample here was CD4+ T cells sorted from blood, taken at approximately week 51, from a patient treated with tofacitinib. V usage is TRBV30 and J usage is TRBJ2-1; the match to TRBD2 covers 8 bases. This TCR derives from a human donor with alopecia areata. The CDR3 DNA sequence: TGTGCCTGGAGTAAAGGAAGCGGGGGCCGTTGGGATGAGCAGTTCTTC. It codes for CAWSKGSGGRWDEQFF.